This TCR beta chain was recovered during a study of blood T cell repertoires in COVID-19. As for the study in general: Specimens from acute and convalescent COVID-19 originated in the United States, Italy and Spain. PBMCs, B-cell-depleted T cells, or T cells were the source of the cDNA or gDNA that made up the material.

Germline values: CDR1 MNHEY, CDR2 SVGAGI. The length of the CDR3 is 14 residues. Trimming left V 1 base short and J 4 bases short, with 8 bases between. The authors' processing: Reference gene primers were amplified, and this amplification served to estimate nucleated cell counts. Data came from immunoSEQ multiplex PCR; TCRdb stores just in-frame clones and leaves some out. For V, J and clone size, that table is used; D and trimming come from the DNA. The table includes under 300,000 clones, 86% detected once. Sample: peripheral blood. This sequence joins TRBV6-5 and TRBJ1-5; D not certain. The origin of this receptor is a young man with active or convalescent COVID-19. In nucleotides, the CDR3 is TGTGCCAGCAGTTACTTCCAGTTTAATCAGCCCCAGCATTTT. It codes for CASSYFQFNQPQHF.